A selection of T cell receptor beta chains follows, all from one sample in a study of regulatory T cells in long-lasting Graves disease. TCRdb re-called the multiplex PCR reads through MiXCR, storing one row per CDR3 protein. This sample has 350,000 to 450,000 distinct CDR3 sequences, with 15% to 20% found just once. These data were also reused for a study on T cells in Graves' hyperthyroidism and ophthalmopathy.

This specimen consisted of peripheral blood mononuclear cells (PBMCs), obtained at new diagnosis, from a patient treated with antithyroid drugs. The source is a middle-aged man with Graves disease. The CDR3 runs from the conserved cysteine through the conserved F or W. D genes are given only for firm matches. The size entry is marked missing in some rows and otherwise reads once, few, many or a size class.

V gene	D gene	clone size	J gene	CDR3 protein	CDR3 DNA
TRBV15	NA	NA	TRBJ1-3	CATSRDKGSGNTIYF	TGTGCCACCAGCAGAGATAAAGGGTCTGGAAACACCATATATTTT
TRBV6-1	NA	NA	TRBJ2-3	CASSGFTRTDTQYF	TGTGCCAGCAGTGGCTTTACTCGCACAGATACGCAGTATTTT
TRBV9	TRBD1	many	TRBJ1-4	CASSARTGVEKLFF	TGTGCCAGCAGCGCAAGGACAGGGGTTGAAAAACTGTTTTTT
TRBV2	NA	NA	TRBJ1-6	CASSGRSPPLHF	TGTGCCAGCAGTGGGCGAAGCCCACCCCTCCACTTT
TRBV3-1	NA	many	TRBJ1-5	CASSPTWESNQPQHF	TGTGCCAGCAGCCCTACCTGGGAAAGCAATCAGCCCCAGCATTTT
TRBV4-3	TRBD2	many	TRBJ2-4	CASSQDIASGGLGDIQYF	TGCGCCAGCAGCCAAGATATAGCTAGCGGGGGCTTAGGAGACATTCAGTACTTC
TRBV11-2	NA	many	TRBJ2-1	CASSLDWQGNEQFF	TGTGCCAGCAGCTTAGACTGGCAGGGGAATGAGCAGTTCTTC
TRBV6-1	NA	many	TRBJ1-1	CASSVLGTEAFF	TGTGCCAGCAGTGTTCTAGGCACTGAAGCTTTCTTT
TRBV30	NA	once	TRBJ1-1	CACGTGGVNTEAFF	TGTGCCTGCGGGACCGGAGGAGTGAACACTGAAGCTTTCTTT
TRBV19	TRBD2	few	TRBJ2-7	CASSIVAGDLSEQYF	TGTGCCAGTAGTATCGTAGCGGGGGATTTGTCCGAGCAGTACTTC
TRBV20-1	NA	many	TRBJ1-5	CSARDWGDQPQHF	TGCAGTGCTAGAGATTGGGGGGATCAGCCCCAGCATTTT
TRBV12-3/TRBV12-4	NA	many	TRBJ1-4	CASSPVGQTNEKLFF	TGTGCCAGCAGTCCCGTCGGGCAGACAAATGAAAAACTGTTTTTT
TRBV20-1	TRBD2	NA	TRBJ2-5	CSARDSGGQETQYF	TGCAGTGCTAGAGATAGCGGGGGACAAGAGACCCAGTACTTC
TRBV5-1	NA	many	TRBJ2-1	CASARSGGQYNEQFF	TGCGCCAGCGCCCGATCTGGGGGGCAGTACAATGAGCAGTTCTTC
TRBV3-1	NA	many	TRBJ1-1	CASSQNAGAEAFF	TGTGCCAGCAGCCAAAACGCAGGAGCTGAAGCTTTCTTT
TRBV5-1	NA	many	TRBJ2-3	CASSSEDITDTQYF	TGCGCCAGCAGCTCCGAAGACATCACAGATACGCAGTATTTT
TRBV19	NA	NA	TRBJ2-7	CASSSRGWYEQYF	TGTGCCAGTAGCAGCAGGGGCTGGTACGAGCAGTACTTC
TRBV30	NA	many	TRBJ1-1	CAWTPQVNTEAFF	TGTGCCTGGACCCCACAGGTGAACACTGAAGCTTTCTTT
TRBV2	TRBD1	many	TRBJ1-5	CASSRTGKNQPQHF	TGTGCCAGCAGTAGGACAGGGAAAAATCAGCCCCAGCATTTT
TRBV10-2	NA	few	TRBJ1-2	CASSEWGIGGANYGYTF	TGCGCCAGCAGTGAGTGGGGAATTGGAGGAGCTAACTATGGCTACACCTTC
TRBV28	TRBD2	many	TRBJ2-7	CASRRASGGNYEQYF	TGTGCCAGCAGAAGGGCTAGCGGGGGGAACTACGAGCAGTACTTC
TRBV9	TRBD2	few	TRBJ2-5	CASSSQAGNRGETQYF	TGTGCCAGCAGCTCCCAAGCGGGGAACCGCGGAGAGACCCAGTACTTC
TRBV28	NA	NA	TRBJ2-1	CASGGDGNEQFF	TGTGCCAGCGGAGGGGATGGCAATGAGCAGTTCTTC
TRBV20-1	NA	many	TRBJ1-1	CSARDRVNQEAFF	TGCAGTGCTAGAGATAGGGTGAATCAGGAAGCTTTCTTT
TRBV2	NA	many	TRBJ2-3	CASDRDTQYF	TGTGCCAGCGATAGGGATACGCAGTATTTT
TRBV28	TRBD1	many	TRBJ1-4	CASSTGGWREKLFF	TGTGCCAGCAGTACAGGGGGCTGGCGTGAAAAACTGTTTTTT
TRBV5-1	NA	few	TRBJ2-7	CASSLGQDPAYEQNF	TGCGCCAGCAGCTTGGGGCAGGACCCAGCCTACGAGCAGAACTTC
TRBV5-1	TRBD2	few	TRBJ2-5	CASSQGLAVYQETQYF	TGCGCCAGCAGCCAGGGACTAGCGGTTTACCAAGAGACCCAGTACTTC
TRBV20-1	TRBD2	NA	TRBJ2-7	CSASRGGVAYEQYF	TGCAGTGCTAGTCGGGGGGGTGTCGCCTACGAGCAGTACTTC
TRBV19	NA	NA	TRBJ2-2	CASRPGHDTGELFF	TGTGCCAGTAGGCCGGGACACGACACCGGGGAGCTGTTTTTT
TRBV5-6	NA	NA	TRBJ2-1	CASSRAGGGGRFF	TGTGCCAGCAGCCGAGCCGGCGGGGGCGGCCGGTTCTTC